Below are 22 T cell receptor beta chains sequenced from a single sample in a study of T-cell memory formation after mild COVID-19. TCRdb processed the 5' RACE reads anew with MiXCR; each CDR3 protein has one entry. This table holds approximately 410,000 distinct CDR3 sequences, 20% to 25% found once. Sequenced input: PBMCs or a T cell subset sorted from them (not recorded which). These receptors were taken from an adult woman who had mild COVID-19 (a few samples of this study predate the infection). Cell type and time point are not known.

This clonotype turned up a few times. The rearrangement uses TRBV12-5 and TRBJ1-6, with D perhaps TRBD1 (5 bases). The CDR3 totals 15 residues. Germline V gene sequence: CDR1 LGHNT, CDR2 FRNRAP. V was shortened by 1 base and J by 6 bases, with 10 bases between the two germline ends. CDR3 sequence (DNA): TGTGCTAGTGGTTTGGGACTGGGGGTTAATTCACCCCTCCACTTT. The encoded protein is CASGLGLGVNSPLHF.

This clonotype was recorded many times. V gene TRBV7-9 combines with J gene TRBJ2-5; D may be TRBD2 (5 bases). V lost 0 bases to trimming and J lost 5 bases, with 13 bases between them. Germline CDR1 reads SEHNR; CDR2 reads FQNEAQ (reference sequence). The CDR3 is 15 residues long. Written as DNA, the CDR3 is TGTGCCAGCAGCTTAGCGCGGTCGGTAGCGGAGACCCAGTACTTC. Its protein is CASSLARSVAETQYF.

This sequence joins TRBV2 and TRBJ2-1; 8 bases agree with TRBD2. The germline V gene has CDR1 SNHLY and CDR2 FYNNEI. J was trimmed by 10 bases and V by 7 bases; bases with no gene match: 3. The CDR3 runs to 11 residues. CDR3 protein: CASTGGDEQFF. CDR3 nucleotides: TGTGCCAGCACCGGGGGGGACGAGCAGTTCTTC.

The CDR3: CASSPGLVRNEQFF. The CDR3 nucleotides are TGTGCCAGCAGCCCAGGACTAGTGAGGAATGAGCAGTTCTTC. V gene TRBV12-3 or TRBV12-4 combines with J gene TRBJ2-1, with 7 bases lining up with TRBD2. This CDR3 is built from 14 residues. Losses at the gene ends were 6 bases for V and 7 bases for J; bases not matched to a gene: 9.

This clonotype turned up a few times. The chain is built from TRBV5-1 and TRBJ1-6; no clear D. The CDR3 is 15 amino acids. Per germline, CDR1 SGHRS and CDR2 YFSETQ. V gave up 0 bases and J gave up 7 bases, with 11 bases separating them. The CDR3 DNA reads as TGCGCCAGCAGCTTGGAACCTAGTGGGAATTCACCCCTCCACTTT. Protein sequence: CASSLEPSGNSPLHF.

This clonotype has only a few counts. The rearrangement joins TRBV6-5 to TRBJ2-7; D unclear. The length of the CDR3 is 15 residues. V lost 2 bases, J lost 3 bases, and 14 bases lay in between. Germline CDR1 reads MNHEY; CDR2 reads SVGAGI. The CDR3 DNA follows: TGTGCCAGCAGTTACCGACGGTCGGACCTCTACGAGCAGTACTTC. This translates into CASSYRRSDLYEQYF.

This clonotype was seen more than once but under ten times. This sequence joins TRBV29-1 and TRBJ1-5; TRBD1 matches 7 bases. Germline V gene data show CDR1 as SQVTM and CDR2 as ANQGSEA. Trimming cost V 6 bases and J 7 bases; bases outside gene matches: 12. The CDR3 has 14 amino acids. The CDR3 loop reads CSVSTAGGGQPQHF. CDR3 in DNA: TGCAGCGTCTCAACGGCAGGGGGAGGGCAGCCCCAGCATTTT.

The rearrangement links TRBV7-3 to TRBJ2-3; D is unclear. Deletions cut 5 bases from V and 5 bases from J, with 8 bases between. This CDR3 has 12 residues. CDR1 is SGHTA and CDR2 is FQGTGA in the germline V gene. CDR3 in DNA: TGTGCCAGCAGCCAGACGGGAGATACGCAGTATTTT. Encoded protein: CASSQTGDTQYF.

The rearrangement joins TRBV18 to TRBJ2-3; D is uncertain. Trimming took off 4 bases at V and 5 bases at J, with 13 bases between the two ends. Germline assignment: CDR1 KGHSH and CDR2 LQKENI. The CDR3 has 14 amino acids. The CDR3, as DNA: TGTGCCAGCTCACGAGGCGCGGTTCAAGATACGCAGTATTTT. As protein: CASSRGAVQDTQYF. The whole variable domain, remainder taken from reference TRBV18 and TRBJ2-3, is NAGVMQNPRHLVRRRGQEARLRCSPMKGHSHVYWYRQLPEEGLKFMVYLQKENIIDESGMPKERFSAEFPKEGPSILRIQQVVRGDSAAYFCASSRGAVQDTQYFGPGTRLTVL.

The chain couples TRBV12-3 or TRBV12-4 to TRBJ2-7; D possibly corresponds to TRBD1 (5 bases). The CDR3 extends over 15 amino acids. V was clipped by 6 bases and J by 1 base, with 16 bases between them. As DNA, the CDR3 is TGTGCCAGCAGCGTTGACAGATTTCCATCCTACGAGCAGTACTTC. This translates into CASSVDRFPSYEQYF.

This clonotype showed up just a few times. The chain recombines TRBV30 with TRBJ2-7, with TRBD1 identical over 10 bases. The CDR3 length is 14 residues. Germline V lookup: CDR1 GTSNPN, CDR2 SVGIG (reference sequence). J was trimmed by 4 bases and V by 1 base; bases with no gene match: 4. CDR3 amino acids: CAWSDTGQGYEQYF. The DNA for the CDR3 is TGTGCCTGGAGTGACACGGGACAGGGGTACGAGCAGTACTTC. The whole variable domain, filled in from reference TRBV30 and TRBJ2-7, reads SQTIHQWPATLVQPVGSPLSLECTVEGTSNPNLYWYRQAAGRGLQLLFYSVGIGQISSEVPQNLSASRPQDRQFILSSKKLLLSDSGFYLCAWSDTGQGYEQYFGPGTRLTVT.

This clonotype has a handful of counts. The junction shows a germline mismatch at one end, possibly a read error. The chain uses TRBV7-7 and TRBJ2-7; 7 bases align to TRBD1. In germline, CDR1 is SSHAT, CDR2 FNYEAQ (reference sequence). This CDR3 is built from 16 residues. Here the CDR3 reads CASSLATGTELYEQYF. CDR3 nucleotide sequence: TGTGCTAGCAGCTTAGCCACCGGGACAGAACTCTACGAGCAGTACTTC.

The rearrangement uses TRBV27 and TRBJ1-1; unclear D gene. The CDR3 sequence is 14 residues long. Trimming cost V 8 bases and J 2 bases, with 15 bases left between them. Germline V gene data show CDR1 as MNHEY and CDR2 as SMNVEV (reference sequence). The CDR3 region has the DNA TGTGCCAGCCGCCCCCTCCAAGGAAACACTGAAGCTTTCTTT. As protein: CASRPLQGNTEAFF.

This clonotype has a handful of counts. The chain couples TRBV20-1 to TRBJ1-5; TRBD1 matches 8 bases. This CDR3 is built from 15 residues. J was trimmed by 5 bases and V by 3 bases; bases with no gene match: 9. Germline V gives CDR1 DFQATT, CDR2 SNEGSKA (reference sequence). The DNA for the CDR3 is TGCAGTGCTAGGCATCTCGGGACAGGATATCAGCCCCAGCATTTT. Amino acid sequence: CSARHLGTGYQPQHF.

This clonotype has a handful of counts. The CDR3 protein is CSAGQVGANVLTF. The CDR3 DNA is TGCAGTGCTGGACAGGTCGGGGCCAACGTCCTGACTTTC. The chain is built from TRBV20-1 and TRBJ2-6; TRBD1 matches at 7 bases. Germline trimming cut 5 bases from V and 4 bases from J; bases unmatched to any gene: 2. The CDR3 is 13 amino acids. The germline CDR1 and CDR2 sequences are DFQATT and SNEGSKA (reference sequence).

This clonotype was detected only a few times. CDR3 sequence: CASSVGGTQGEQYF. The CDR3 DNA reads as TGTGCCAGCAGCGTAGGAGGGACGCAGGGGGAGCAGTACTTC. The chain carries TRBV9 and TRBJ2-7; possible D gene TRBD1, 6 bases. This CDR3 is 14 amino acids long. V shed 0 bases and J shed 7 bases, with 14 bases lying between them. Germline values: CDR1 SGDLS, CDR2 YYNGEE.

The rearrangement joins TRBV7-9 to TRBJ2-1; 15 nucleotides align to TRBD2. This CDR3 has 16 amino acids. V shed 3 bases, J shed 7 bases, and the junction held 4 bases outside the gene matches. Germline CDR1 reads SEHNR; CDR2 reads FQNEAQ (reference sequence). As DNA, the CDR3 is TGTGCCAGCAGCTTCGGACTAGCGGGAGGGCCAAATGAGCAGTTCTTC. This gives the protein CASSFGLAGGPNEQFF. Supplemented by reference TRBV7-9 and TRBJ2-1, the full variable domain reads DTGVSQNPRHKITKRGQNVTFRCDPISEHNRLYWYRQTLGQGPEFLTYFQNEAQLEKSRLLSDRFSAERPKGSFSTLEIQRTEQGDSAMYLCASSFGLAGGPNEQFFGPGTRLTVL.

This clonotype appeared many times. The V gene is TRBV5-1, the J gene TRBJ2-1; 8 nucleotides line up with TRBD2. The germline V gene has CDR1 SGHRS and CDR2 YFSETQ. The CDR3 consists of 16 residues. V lost 5 bases to trimming and J lost 0 bases; unmatched junction nucleotides: 7. The CDR3: CASRLMSGSSYNEQFF. The DNA of the CDR3 is TGCGCCAGCAGGCTGATGAGCGGGAGCTCCTACAATGAGCAGTTCTTC.

This rearrangement joins TRBV7-9 to TRBJ1-5; TRBD1 matches at 12 bases. CDR3 length: 14 residues. CDR1 is SEHNR, CDR2 FQNEAQ, per germline (reference sequence). V lost 5 bases, J lost 6 bases, and 2 bases stayed unmatched. CDR3 sequence reads: CASSRGQGAQPQHF. The CDR3 bases are TGTGCCAGCAGCCGGGGACAGGGGGCTCAGCCCCAGCATTTT.

The genes are TRBV5-1 and TRBJ2-3; a possible D gene is TRBD1 (6 bases). CDR1 is SGHRS, CDR2 YFSETQ, per germline. V lost 4 bases and J 0 bases, leaving 18 bases between the germline ends. The CDR3 loop spans 17 amino acids. DNA for the CDR3: TGCGCCAGCAGCCTGGATTGGACAGCTTTCAGCACAGATACGCAGTATTTT. Translation: CASSLDWTAFSTDTQYF.

The chain joins TRBV7-3 to TRBJ2-5; TRBD2 matches at 7 bases. The CDR3 spans 15 residues. Trimming cost V 3 bases and J 1 base; bases outside gene matches: 5. The V gene's germline CDR1 is SGHTA and CDR2 FQGTGA. The CDR3 sequence is CASSLIGTIQETQYF. The DNA of the CDR3 is TGTGCCAGCAGCTTGATAGGGACTATCCAAGAGACCCAGTACTTC. Full variable domain (missing parts from reference TRBV7-3 and TRBJ2-5): GAGVSQTPSNKVTEKGKYVELRCDPISGHTALYWYRQSLGQGPEFLIYFQGTGAADDSGLPNDRFFAVRPEGSVSTLKIQRTERGDSAVYLCASSLIGTIQETQYFGPGTRLLVL.

The chain's CDR3 is CASSSTGVAAIGEQYF. CDR3 nucleotide sequence: TGTGCCAGCAGCTCAACCGGGGTAGCGGCAATTGGTGAGCAGTACTTC. The chain has TRBV7-2 and TRBJ2-7; a weak D match, TRBD2 (6 bases). The CDR3 covers 16 residues. With 4 bases removed from V and 7 bases from J, the gap between germline ends came to 23 bases. Germline V lookup: CDR1 SGHTA, CDR2 FQGNSA.